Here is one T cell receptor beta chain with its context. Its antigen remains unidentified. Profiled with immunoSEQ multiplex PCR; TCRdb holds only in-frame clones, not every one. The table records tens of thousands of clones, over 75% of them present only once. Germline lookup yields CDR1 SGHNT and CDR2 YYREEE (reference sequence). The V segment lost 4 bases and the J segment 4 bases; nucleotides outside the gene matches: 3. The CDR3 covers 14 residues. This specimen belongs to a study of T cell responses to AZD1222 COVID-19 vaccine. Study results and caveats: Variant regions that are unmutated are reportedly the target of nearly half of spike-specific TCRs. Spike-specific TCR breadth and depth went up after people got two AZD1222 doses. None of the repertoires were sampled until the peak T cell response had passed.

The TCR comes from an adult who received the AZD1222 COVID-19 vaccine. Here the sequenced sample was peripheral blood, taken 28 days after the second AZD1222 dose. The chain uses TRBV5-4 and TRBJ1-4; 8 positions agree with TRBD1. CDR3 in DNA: TGTGCCAGCAGCGGGGGACAGGTTAATGAAAAACTGTTTTTT. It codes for CASSGGQVNEKLFF. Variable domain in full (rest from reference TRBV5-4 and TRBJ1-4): ETGVTQSPTHLIKTRGQQVTLRCSSQSGHNTVSWYQQALGQGPQFIFQYYREEENGRGNFPPRFSGLQFPNYSSELNVNALELDDSALYLCASSGGQVNEKLFFGSGTQLSVL.